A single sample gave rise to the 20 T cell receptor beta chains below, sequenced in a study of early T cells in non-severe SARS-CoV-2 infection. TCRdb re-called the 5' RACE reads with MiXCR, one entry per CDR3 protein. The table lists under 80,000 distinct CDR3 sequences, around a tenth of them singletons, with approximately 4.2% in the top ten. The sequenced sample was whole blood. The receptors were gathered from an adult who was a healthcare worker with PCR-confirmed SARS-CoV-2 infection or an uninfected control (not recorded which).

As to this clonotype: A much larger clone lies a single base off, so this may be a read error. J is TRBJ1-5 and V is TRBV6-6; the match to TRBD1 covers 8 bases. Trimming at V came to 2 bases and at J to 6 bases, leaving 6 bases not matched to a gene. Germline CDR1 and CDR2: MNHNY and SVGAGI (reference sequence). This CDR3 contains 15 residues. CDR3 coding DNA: TGTGCCAGCAGTTACCCCGACAGGGGAATTCAGCCCCAGCATTTT. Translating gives CASSYPDRGIQPQHF.

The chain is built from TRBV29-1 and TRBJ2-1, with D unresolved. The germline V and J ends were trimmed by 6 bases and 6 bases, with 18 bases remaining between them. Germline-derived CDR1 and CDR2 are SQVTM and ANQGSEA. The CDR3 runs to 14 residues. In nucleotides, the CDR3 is TGCAGCGTGGAACGGCAGGACCCCCCCAATGAGCAGTTCTTC. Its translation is CSVERQDPPNEQFF.

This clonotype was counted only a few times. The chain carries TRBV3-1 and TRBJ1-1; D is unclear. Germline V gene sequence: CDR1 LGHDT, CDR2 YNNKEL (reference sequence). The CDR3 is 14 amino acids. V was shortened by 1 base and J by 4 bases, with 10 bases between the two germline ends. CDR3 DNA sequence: TGTGCCAGCAGCCAAGCTGGGAGAGGCACTGAAGCTTTCTTT. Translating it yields CASSQAGRGTEAFF.

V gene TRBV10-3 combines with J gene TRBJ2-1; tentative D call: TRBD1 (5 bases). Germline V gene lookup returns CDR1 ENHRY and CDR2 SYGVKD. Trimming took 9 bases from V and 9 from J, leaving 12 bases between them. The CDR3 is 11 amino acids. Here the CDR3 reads CAIGGASEQFF. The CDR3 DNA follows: TGTGCCATAGGTGGGGCCAGTGAGCAGTTCTTC.

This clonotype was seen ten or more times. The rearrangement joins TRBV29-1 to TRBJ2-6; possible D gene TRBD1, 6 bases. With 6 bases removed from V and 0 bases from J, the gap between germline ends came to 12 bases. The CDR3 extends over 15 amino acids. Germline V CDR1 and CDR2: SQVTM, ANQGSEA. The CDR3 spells CSVPGTPSGANVLTF. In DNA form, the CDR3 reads TGCAGCGTACCCGGGACACCCTCTGGGGCCAACGTCCTGACTTTC.

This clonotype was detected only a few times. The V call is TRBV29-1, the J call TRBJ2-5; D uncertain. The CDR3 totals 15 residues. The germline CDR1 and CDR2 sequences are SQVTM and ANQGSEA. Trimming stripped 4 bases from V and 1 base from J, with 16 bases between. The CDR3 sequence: CSVAALLGLQETQYF. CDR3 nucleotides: TGCAGCGTTGCCGCCCTTTTAGGGCTCCAAGAGACCCAGTACTTC.

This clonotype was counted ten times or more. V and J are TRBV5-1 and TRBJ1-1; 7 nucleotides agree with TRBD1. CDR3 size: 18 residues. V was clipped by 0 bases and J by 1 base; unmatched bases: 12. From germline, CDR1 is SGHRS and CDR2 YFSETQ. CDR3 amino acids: CASSLDSGGQVTNTEAFF. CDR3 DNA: TGCGCCAGCAGCTTGGATTCCGGAGGACAGGTTACGAACACTGAAGCTTTCTTT.

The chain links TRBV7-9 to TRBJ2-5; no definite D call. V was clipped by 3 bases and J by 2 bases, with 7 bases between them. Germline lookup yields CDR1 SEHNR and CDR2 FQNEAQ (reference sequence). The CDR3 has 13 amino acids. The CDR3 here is CASSFPGQETQYF. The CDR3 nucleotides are TGTGCCAGCAGCTTTCCCGGGCAAGAGACCCAGTACTTC.

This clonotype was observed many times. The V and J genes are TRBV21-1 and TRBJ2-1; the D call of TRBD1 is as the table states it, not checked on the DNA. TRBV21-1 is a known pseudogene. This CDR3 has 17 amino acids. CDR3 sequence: CASIMSGYGTGVNEQFF. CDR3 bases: TGTGCCAGCATCATGTCCGGATACGGGACAGGAGTAAATGAGCAGTTCTTC.

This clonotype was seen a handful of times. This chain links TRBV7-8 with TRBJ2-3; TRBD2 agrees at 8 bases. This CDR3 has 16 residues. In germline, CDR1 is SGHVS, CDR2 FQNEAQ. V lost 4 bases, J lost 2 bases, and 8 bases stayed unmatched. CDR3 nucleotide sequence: TGTGCCAGCAGCTCCTGGGGTAGCGGGGCCACAGATACGCAGTATTTT. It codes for CASSSWGSGATDTQYF.

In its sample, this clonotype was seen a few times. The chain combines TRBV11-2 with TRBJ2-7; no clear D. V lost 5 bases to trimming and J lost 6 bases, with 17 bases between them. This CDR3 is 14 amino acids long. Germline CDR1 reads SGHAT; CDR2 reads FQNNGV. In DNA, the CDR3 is TGTGCCAGCAGCCACGTACAAAAAGCTGCCGAGCAGTACTTC. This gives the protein CASSHVQKAAEQYF.

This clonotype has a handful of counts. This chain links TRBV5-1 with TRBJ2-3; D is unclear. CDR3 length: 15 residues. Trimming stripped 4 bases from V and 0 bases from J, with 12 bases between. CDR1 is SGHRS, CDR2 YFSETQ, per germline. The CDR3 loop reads CASSRTVASTDTQYF. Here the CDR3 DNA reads TGCGCCAGCAGCCGTACGGTTGCTAGCACAGATACGCAGTATTTT.

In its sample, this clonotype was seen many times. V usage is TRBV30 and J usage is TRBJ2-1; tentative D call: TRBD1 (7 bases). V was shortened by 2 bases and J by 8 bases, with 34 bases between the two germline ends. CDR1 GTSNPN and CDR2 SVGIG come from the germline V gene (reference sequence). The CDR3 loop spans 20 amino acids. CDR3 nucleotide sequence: TGTGCCTGGAGTCCCCAACGGGACAGTCTGAGGAGGGCCGTATGGGATGAGCAGTTCTTC. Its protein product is CAWSPQRDSLRRAVWDEQFF.

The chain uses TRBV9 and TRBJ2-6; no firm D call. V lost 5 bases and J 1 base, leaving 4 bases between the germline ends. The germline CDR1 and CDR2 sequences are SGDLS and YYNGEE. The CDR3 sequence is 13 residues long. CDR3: CASRTSGANVLTF. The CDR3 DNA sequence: TGTGCCAGCAGAACTTCTGGGGCCAACGTCCTGACTTTC.

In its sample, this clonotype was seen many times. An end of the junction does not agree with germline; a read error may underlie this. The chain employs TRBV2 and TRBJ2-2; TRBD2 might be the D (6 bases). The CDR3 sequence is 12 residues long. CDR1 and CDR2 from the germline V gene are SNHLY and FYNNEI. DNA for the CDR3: TGTGCCAGCGGCGCCGGGACTGGGGGGCTGTTTTTT. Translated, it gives CASGAGTGGLFF.

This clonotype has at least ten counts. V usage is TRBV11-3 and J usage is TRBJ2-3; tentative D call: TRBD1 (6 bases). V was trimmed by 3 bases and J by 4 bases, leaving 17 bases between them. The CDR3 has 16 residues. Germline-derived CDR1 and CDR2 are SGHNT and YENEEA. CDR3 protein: CASSLGAGKIADTQYF. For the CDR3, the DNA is TGTGCCAGCAGCTTGGGGGCCGGGAAGATCGCAGATACGCAGTATTTT.

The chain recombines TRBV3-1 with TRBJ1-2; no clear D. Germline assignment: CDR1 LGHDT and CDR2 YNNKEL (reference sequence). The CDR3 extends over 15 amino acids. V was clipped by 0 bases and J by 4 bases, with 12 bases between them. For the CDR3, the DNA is TGTGCCAGCAGCCAAGAAACGAGAGGCGTCTATGGCTACACCTTC. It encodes CASSQETRGVYGYTF. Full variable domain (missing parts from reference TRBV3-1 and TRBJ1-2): DTAVSQTPKYLVTQMGNDKSIKCEQNLGHDTMYWYKQDSKKFLKIMFSYNNKELIINETVPNRFSPKSPDKAHLNLHINSLELGDSAVYFCASSQETRGVYGYTFGSGTRLTVV.

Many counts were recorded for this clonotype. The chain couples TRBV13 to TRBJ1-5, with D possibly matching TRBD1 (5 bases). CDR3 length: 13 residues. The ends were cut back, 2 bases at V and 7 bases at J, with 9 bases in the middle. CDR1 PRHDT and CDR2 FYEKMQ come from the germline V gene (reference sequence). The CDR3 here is CASSLTGGQPQHF. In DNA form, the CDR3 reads TGTGCCAGCAGCTTAACAGGAGGGCAGCCCCAGCATTTT.

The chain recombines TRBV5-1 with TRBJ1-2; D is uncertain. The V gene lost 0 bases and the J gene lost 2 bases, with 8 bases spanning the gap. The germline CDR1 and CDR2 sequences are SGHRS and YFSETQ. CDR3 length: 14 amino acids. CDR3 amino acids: CASSLEGSNYGYTF. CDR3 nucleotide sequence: TGCGCCAGCAGCTTGGAAGGGTCCAACTATGGCTACACCTTC. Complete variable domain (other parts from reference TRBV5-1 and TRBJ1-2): KAGVTQTPRYLIKTRGQQVTLSCSPISGHRSVSWYQQTPGQGLQFLFEYFSETQRNKGNFPGRFSGRQFSNSRSEMNVSTLELGDSALYLCASSLEGSNYGYTFGSGTRLTVV.

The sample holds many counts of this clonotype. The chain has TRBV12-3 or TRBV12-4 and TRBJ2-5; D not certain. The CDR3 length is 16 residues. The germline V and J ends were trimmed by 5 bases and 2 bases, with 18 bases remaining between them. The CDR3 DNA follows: TGTGCCAGCAGTCCACGTGTGAGGACCAGGCAAGAGACCCAGTACTTC. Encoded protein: CASSPRVRTRQETQYF.